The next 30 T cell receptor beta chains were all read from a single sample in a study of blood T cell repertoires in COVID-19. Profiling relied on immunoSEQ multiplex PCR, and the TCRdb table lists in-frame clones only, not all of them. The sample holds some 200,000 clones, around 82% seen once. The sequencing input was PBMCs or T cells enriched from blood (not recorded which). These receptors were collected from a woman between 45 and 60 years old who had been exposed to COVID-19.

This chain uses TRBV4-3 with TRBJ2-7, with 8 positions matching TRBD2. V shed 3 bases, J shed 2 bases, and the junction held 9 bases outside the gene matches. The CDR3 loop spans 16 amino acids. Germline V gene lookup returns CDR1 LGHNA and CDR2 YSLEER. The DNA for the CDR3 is TGCGCCAGCAGCCAGGATGGCCCGGGGGGGGCCTACGAGCAGTACTTC. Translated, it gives CASSQDGPGGAYEQYF.

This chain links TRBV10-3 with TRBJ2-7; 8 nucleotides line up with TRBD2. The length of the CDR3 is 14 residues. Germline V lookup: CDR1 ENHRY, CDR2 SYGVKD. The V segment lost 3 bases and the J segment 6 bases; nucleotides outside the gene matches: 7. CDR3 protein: CAISDRGGRPEQYF. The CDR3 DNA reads TGTGCCATCAGTGATCGGGGGGGCCGCCCCGAGCAGTACTTC.

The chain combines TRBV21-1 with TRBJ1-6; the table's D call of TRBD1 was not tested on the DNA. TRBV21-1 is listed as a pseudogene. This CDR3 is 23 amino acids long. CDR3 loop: CASSKVKRQESFSRSSYNSPLHF. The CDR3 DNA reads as TGTGCCAGCAGCAAAGTTAAGAGACAGGAGTCTTTCTCGCGTAGCTCCTATAATTCACCCCTCCACTTT.

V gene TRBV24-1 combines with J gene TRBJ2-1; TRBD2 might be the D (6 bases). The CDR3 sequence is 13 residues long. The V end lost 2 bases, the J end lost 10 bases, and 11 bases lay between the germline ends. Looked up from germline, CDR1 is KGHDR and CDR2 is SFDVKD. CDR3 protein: CATSDSAGWEQFF. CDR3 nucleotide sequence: TGTGCCACCAGTGATTCTGCGGGATGGGAGCAGTTCTTC.

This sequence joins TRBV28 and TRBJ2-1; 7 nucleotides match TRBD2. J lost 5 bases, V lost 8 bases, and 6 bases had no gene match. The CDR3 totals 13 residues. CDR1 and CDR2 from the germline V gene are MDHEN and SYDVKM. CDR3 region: CASVGGEHNEQFF. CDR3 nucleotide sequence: TGTGCCAGCGTGGGGGGGGAGCACAATGAGCAGTTCTTC.

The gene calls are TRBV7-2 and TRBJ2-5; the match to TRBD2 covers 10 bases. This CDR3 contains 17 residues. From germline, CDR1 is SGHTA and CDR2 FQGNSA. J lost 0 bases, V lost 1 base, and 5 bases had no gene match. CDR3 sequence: CASSLVASGSYQETQYF. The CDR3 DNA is TGTGCCAGCAGCTTAGTAGCTAGCGGGAGTTACCAAGAGACCCAGTACTTC.

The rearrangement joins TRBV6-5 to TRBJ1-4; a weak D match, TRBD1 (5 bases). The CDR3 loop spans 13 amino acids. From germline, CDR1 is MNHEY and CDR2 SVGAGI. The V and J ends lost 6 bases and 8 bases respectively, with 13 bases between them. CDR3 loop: CASSRAVEEKLFF. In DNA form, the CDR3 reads TGTGCCAGCAGCAGGGCGGTGGAAGAAAAACTGTTTTTT.

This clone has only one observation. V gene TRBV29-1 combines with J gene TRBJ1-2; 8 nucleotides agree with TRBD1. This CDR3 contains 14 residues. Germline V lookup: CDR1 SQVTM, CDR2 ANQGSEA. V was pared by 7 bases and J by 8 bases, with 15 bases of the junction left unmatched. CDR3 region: CSARTGPFERGYTF. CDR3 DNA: TGCAGCGCTAGGACAGGGCCATTCGAACGCGGCTACACCTTC.

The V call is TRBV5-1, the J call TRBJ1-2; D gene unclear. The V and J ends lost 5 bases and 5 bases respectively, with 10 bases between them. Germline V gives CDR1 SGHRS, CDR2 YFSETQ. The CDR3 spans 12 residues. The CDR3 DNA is TGCGCCAGCAGTTCGGGAGATTATGGCTACACCTTC. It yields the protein CASSSGDYGYTF. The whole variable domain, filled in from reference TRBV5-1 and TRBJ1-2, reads KAGVTQTPRYLIKTRGQQVTLSCSPISGHRSVSWYQQTPGQGLQFLFEYFSETQRNKGNFPGRFSGRQFSNSRSEMNVSTLELGDSALYLCASSSGDYGYTFGSGTRLTVV.

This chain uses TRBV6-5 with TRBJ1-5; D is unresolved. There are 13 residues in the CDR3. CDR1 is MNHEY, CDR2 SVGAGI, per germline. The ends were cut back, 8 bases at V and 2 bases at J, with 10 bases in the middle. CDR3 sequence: CASGRVGNQPQHF. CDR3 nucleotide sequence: TGTGCCAGCGGGAGGGTAGGCAATCAGCCCCAGCATTTT.

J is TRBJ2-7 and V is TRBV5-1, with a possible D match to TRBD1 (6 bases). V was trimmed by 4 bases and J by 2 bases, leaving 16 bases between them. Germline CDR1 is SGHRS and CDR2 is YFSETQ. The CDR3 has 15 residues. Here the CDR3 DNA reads TGCGCCAGCAGCCCAAAACAGGGTGGTGCCTACGAGCAGTACTTC. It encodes CASSPKQGGAYEQYF.

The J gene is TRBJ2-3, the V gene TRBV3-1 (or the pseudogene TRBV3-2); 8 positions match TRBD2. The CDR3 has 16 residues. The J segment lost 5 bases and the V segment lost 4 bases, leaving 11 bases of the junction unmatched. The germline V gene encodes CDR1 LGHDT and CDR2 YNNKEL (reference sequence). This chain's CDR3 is CASSPQLGSGEDTQYF. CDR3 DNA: TGTGCCAGCAGCCCTCAATTGGGTAGCGGGGAAGATACGCAGTATTTT.

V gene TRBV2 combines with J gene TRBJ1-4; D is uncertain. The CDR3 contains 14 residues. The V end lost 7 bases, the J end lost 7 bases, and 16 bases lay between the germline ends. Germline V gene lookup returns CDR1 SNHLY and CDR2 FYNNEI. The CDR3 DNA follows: TGTGCCAGCAAAGCAGGAGGGAGGAGTGAAAAACTGTTTTTT. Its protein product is CASKAGGRSEKLFF.

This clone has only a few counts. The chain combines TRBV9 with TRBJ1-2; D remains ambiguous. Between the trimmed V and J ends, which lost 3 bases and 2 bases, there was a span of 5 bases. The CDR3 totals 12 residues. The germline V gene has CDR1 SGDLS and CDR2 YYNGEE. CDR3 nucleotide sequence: TGTGCCAGCAGCGCCGGGAACTATGGCTACACCTTC. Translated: CASSAGNYGYTF.

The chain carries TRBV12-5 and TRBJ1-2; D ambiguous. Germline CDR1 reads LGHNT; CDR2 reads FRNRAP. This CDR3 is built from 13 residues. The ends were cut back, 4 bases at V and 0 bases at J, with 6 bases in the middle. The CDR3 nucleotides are TGTGCTAGTGGTTCCCCAGCTAACTATGGCTACACCTTC. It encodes CASGSPANYGYTF.

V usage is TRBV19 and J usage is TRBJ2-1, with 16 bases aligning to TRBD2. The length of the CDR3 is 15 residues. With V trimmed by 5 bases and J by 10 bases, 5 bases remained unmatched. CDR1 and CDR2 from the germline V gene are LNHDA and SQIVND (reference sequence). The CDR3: CASSPGTSGGDEQFF. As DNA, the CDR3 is TGTGCCAGTAGTCCCGGGACTAGCGGGGGGGACGAGCAGTTCTTC.

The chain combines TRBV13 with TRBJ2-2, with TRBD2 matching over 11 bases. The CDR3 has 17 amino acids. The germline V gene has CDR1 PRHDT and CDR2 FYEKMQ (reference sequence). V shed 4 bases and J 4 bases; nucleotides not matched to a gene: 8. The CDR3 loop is CASSSPGTSGTTGELFF. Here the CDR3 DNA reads TGTGCCAGCAGCTCACCTGGGACTAGCGGAACCACCGGGGAGCTGTTTTTT.

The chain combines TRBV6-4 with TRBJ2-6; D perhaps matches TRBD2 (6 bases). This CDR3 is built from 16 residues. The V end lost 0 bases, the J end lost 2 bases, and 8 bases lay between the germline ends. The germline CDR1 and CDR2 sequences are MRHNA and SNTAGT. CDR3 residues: CASSDSTGAGANVLTF. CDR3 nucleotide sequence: TGTGCCAGCAGTGACTCGACGGGGGCTGGGGCCAACGTCCTGACTTTC.

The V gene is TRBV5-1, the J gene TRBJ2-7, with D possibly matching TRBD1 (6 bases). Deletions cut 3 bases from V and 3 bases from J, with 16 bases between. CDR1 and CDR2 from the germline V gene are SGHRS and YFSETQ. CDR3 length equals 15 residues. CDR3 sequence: CASSSGVTHYYEQYF. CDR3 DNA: TGCGCCAGCAGCTCAGGGGTGACCCACTACTACGAGCAGTACTTC.

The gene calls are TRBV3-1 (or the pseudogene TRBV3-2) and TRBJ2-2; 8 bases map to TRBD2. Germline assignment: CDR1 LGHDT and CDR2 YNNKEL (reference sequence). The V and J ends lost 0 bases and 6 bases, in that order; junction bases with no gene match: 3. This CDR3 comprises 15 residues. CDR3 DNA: TGTGCCAGCAGCCAAGACGGGGGGGCCCCCGGGGAGCTGTTTTTT. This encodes CASSQDGGAPGELFF.

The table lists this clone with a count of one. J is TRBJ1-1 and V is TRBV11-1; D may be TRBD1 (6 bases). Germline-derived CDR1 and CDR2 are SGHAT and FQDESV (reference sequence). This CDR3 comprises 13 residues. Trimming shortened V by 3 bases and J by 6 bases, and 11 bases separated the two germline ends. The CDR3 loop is CASSFNRAPEAFF. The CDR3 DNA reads TGTGCCAGCAGCTTTAACAGGGCGCCTGAAGCTTTCTTT. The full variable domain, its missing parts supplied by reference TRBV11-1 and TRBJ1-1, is EAEVAQSPRYKITEKSQAVAFWCDPISGHATLYWYRQILGQGPELLVQFQDESVVDDSQLPKDRFSAERLKGVDSTLKIQPAELGDSAMYLCASSFNRAPEAFFGQGTRLTVV.

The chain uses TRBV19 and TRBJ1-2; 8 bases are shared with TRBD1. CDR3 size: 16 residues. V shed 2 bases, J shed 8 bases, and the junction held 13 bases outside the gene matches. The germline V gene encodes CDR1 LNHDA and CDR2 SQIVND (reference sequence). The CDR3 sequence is CASSINLGTGAWGYTF. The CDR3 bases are TGTGCCAGTAGTATAAACCTCGGGACAGGTGCGTGGGGCTACACCTTC.

In nucleotides, the CDR3 is TGTGCCAGCAGTTTGACAAGGATTAATGAAAAACTGTTTTTT. It codes for CASSLTRINEKLFF. V usage is TRBV28 and J usage is TRBJ1-4; D is undetermined. The CDR3 runs to 14 residues. Trimming shortened V by 3 bases and J by 4 bases, and 9 bases separated the two germline ends. Germline V lookup: CDR1 MDHEN, CDR2 SYDVKM.

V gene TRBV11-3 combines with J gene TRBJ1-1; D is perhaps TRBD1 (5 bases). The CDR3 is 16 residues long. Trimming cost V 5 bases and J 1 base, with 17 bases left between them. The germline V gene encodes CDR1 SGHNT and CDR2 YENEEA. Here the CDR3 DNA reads TGTGCCAGCAGCCGTACCTTAGTCGGGGGGAACACTGAAGCTTTCTTT. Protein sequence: CASSRTLVGGNTEAFF. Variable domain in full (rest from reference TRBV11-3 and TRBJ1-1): EAGVVQSPRYKIIEKKQPVAFWCNPISGHNTLYWYLQNLGQGPELLIRYENEEAVDDSQLPKDRFSAERLKGVDSTLKIQPAELGDSAVYLCASSRTLVGGNTEAFFGQGTRLTVV.

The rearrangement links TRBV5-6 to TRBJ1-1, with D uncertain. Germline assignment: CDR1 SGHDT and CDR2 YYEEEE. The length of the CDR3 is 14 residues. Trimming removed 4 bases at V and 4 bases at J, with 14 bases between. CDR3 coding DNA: TGTGCCAGCAGCCATGACACGTACGGCACTGAAGCTTTCTTT. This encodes CASSHDTYGTEAFF.

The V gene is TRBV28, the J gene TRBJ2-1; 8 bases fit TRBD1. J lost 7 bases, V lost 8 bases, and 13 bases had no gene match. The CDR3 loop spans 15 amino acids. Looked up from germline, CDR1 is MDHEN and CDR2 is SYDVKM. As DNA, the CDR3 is TGTGCCAGCGCGAGGGGAGACAGGGGATGGAATGAGCAGTTCTTC. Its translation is CASARGDRGWNEQFF.

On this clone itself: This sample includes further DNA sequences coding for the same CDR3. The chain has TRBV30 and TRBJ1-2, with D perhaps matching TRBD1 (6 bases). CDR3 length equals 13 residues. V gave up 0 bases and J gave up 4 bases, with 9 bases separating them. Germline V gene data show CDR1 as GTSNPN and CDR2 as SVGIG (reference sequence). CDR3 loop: CAWSVGGGYGYTF. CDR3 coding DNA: TGTGCCTGGAGTGTAGGGGGGGGCTATGGCTACACCTTC.

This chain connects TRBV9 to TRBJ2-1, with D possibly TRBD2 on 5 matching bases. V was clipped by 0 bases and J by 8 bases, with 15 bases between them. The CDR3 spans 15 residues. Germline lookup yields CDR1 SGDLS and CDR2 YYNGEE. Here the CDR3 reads CASSVDPGGVDEQFF. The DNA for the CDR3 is TGTGCCAGCAGCGTAGATCCAGGAGGCGTCGATGAGCAGTTCTTC.

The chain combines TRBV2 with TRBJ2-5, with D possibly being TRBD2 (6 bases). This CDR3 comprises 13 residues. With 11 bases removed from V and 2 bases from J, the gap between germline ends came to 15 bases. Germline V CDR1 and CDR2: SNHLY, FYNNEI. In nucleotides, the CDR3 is TGTGCCGGGCTAAGGAGGGTTCAAGAGACCCAGTACTTC. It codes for CAGLRRVQETQYF.

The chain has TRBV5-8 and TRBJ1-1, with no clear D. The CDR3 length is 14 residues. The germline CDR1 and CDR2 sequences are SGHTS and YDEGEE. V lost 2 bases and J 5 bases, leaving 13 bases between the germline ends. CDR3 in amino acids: CASSFMSVETEAFF. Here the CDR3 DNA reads TGTGCCAGCAGCTTTATGTCGGTAGAAACTGAAGCTTTCTTT. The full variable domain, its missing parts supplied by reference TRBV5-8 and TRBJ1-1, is EAGVTQSPTHLIKTRGQQATLRCSPISGHTSVYWYQQALGLGLQFLLWYDEGEERNRGNFPPRFSGRQFPNYSSELNVNALELEDSALYLCASSFMSVETEAFFGQGTRLTVV.